One sample yielded the 20 T cell receptor beta chains listed below, sequenced in a study of shared clonotypes between healthy human individuals. Measured with immunoSEQ multiplex PCR; TCRdb has only the in-frame clones, and not every one. Found here are approximately 480,000 clones, roughly 79% of them singletons; the top ten hold roughly an eighth. The material sequenced was PBMCs. The receptor source for this set is a woman between 35 and 50 years old in good health. Some clones in this sample may be carry-over from other donors' samples.

Note on this clone: A much larger clone sits a single nucleotide away, making a read error possible. Other DNA sequences in this specimen translate into the identical CDR3. The chain has TRBV27 and TRBJ2-7; no clear D gene. V was clipped by 4 bases and J by 2 bases, with 3 bases between them. CDR1 MNHEY and CDR2 SMNVEV come from the germline V gene (reference sequence). CDR3 length: 11 residues. The CDR3 is CASSSTYEQYF. Here the CDR3 DNA reads TGTGCCAGCAGTTCAACCTACGAGCAGTACTTC.

The chain is built from TRBV9 and TRBJ2-3; tentative D call: TRBD2 (6 bases). With 2 bases removed from V and 0 bases from J, the gap between germline ends came to 7 bases. The CDR3 sequence is 14 residues long. The germline gives CDR1 SGDLS, CDR2 YYNGEE. The CDR3 bases are TGTGCCAGCAGCGTGGAGGGTAGCACAGATACGCAGTATTTT. Translated: CASSVEGSTDTQYF. The full variable domain, its missing parts supplied by reference TRBV9 and TRBJ2-3, is DSGVTQTPKHLITATGQRVTLRCSPRSGDLSVYWYQQSLDQGLQFLIQYYNGEERAKGNILERFSAQQFPDLHSELNLSSLELGDSALYFCASSVEGSTDTQYFGPGTRLTVL.

This clone was observed at least ten times. The J gene is TRBJ1-2, the V gene TRBV27, with D possibly TRBD1 on 5 matching bases. The germline V gene encodes CDR1 MNHEY and CDR2 SMNVEV (reference sequence). V gave up 2 bases and J gave up 4 bases, with 11 bases separating them. CDR3 length equals 14 residues. The CDR3 protein is CASSLAGRAYGYTF. The CDR3 region has the DNA TGTGCCAGCAGTTTAGCGGGACGGGCCTATGGCTACACCTTC.

To note about this clone: It may be a read error: a sequence one base away is much more abundant. The chain is built from TRBV7-2 and TRBJ1-1, with D hard to call. With 1 base removed from V and 0 bases from J, the gap between germline ends came to 3 bases. The CDR3 spans 13 residues. In germline, CDR1 is SGHTA, CDR2 FQGNSA. The CDR3 nucleotides are TGTGCCAGCAGCTTAGAATTGAACACTGAAGCTTTCTTT. It specifies CASSLELNTEAFF.

This clone was seen a single time. A much larger clone sits a single nucleotide away, making a read error possible. The V gene is TRBV6-1, the J gene TRBJ2-7, with 7 bases fitting TRBD1. Germline CDR1 reads MNHNS; CDR2 reads SASEGT. The length of the CDR3 is 15 residues. CDR3 in DNA: TGTGCCGGCAGTGAAGCCGGGACAGCAGCCTACGAGCAGTACTTC. Its protein is CAGSEAGTAAYEQYF.

CDR3: CASHRGLEQFF. As DNA, the CDR3 is TGTGCCAGTCACAGGGGGTTAGAGCAGTTCTTC. The chain combines TRBV28 with TRBJ2-1; 8 bases are a match to TRBD1. The CDR3 contains 11 residues. After removal of 9 bases from V and 10 bases from J, the junction contained 5 bases not matched to a gene. CDR1 and CDR2 (germline): MDHEN, SYDVKM.

This clone appeared once. This chain uses TRBV7-3 with TRBJ2-2; weak D call: TRBD2 (6 bases). CDR3 size: 13 residues. The germline V gene has CDR1 SGHTA and CDR2 FQGTGA. V was trimmed by 10 bases and J by 7 bases, leaving 16 bases between them. The DNA of the CDR3 is TGTGCCACCAAGGGGACTTTAAACGGGGAGCTGTTTTTT. Amino acid sequence: CATKGTLNGELFF.

The chain carries TRBV28 and TRBJ2-4; D not certain. Trimming removed 4 bases from V and 4 bases from J, with 11 bases in between. CDR3 length equals 14 residues. Germline V gives CDR1 MDHEN, CDR2 SYDVKM. The DNA for the CDR3 is TGTGCCAGCAGTTCCTCCTTCGCTAAAAACATTCAGTACTTC. Translating it yields CASSSSFAKNIQYF.

Comment on this clone: The same CDR3 also results from other DNA sequences found in this sample. The rearrangement uses TRBV11-2 and TRBJ2-5, with a tentative D call TRBD1 (6 bases). The J call may be wrong; the DNA end is better matched by TRBJ2-7. CDR1 is SGHAT and CDR2 is FQNNGV in the germline V gene. The CDR3 is made up of 14 amino acids. This CDR3 reads CASSLVQGSYEQYF. The CDR3 region has the DNA TGTGCCAGCAGCTTAGTACAGGGTTCCTACGAGCAGTACTTC.

J is TRBJ2-5 and V is TRBV19; a possible D gene is TRBD1 (5 bases). V was clipped by 9 bases and J by 2 bases, with 28 bases between them. From germline, CDR1 is LNHDA and CDR2 SQIVND (reference sequence). CDR3 length equals 18 residues. Here the CDR3 DNA reads TGTGCCAGCAGCCGACTCCACGGACACGAAACAAATCAAGAGACCCAGTACTTC. Translated: CASSRLHGHETNQETQYF.

There are a few counts of this clone. This chain links TRBV10-2 with TRBJ2-5, with a tentative D call TRBD2 (7 bases). This CDR3 comprises 15 residues. CDR1 WSHSY and CDR2 SAAADI come from the germline V gene. Trimming shortened V by 2 bases and J by 5 bases, and 15 bases separated the two germline ends. The CDR3 reads CASSEAGAVWETQYF. In DNA, the CDR3 is TGCGCCAGCAGTGAGGCGGGGGCAGTTTGGGAGACCCAGTACTTC.

The rearrangement uses TRBV7-9 and TRBJ2-2; possible D gene TRBD2, 6 bases. This CDR3 comprises 16 residues. The V gene's germline CDR1 is SEHNR and CDR2 FQNEAQ (reference sequence). V lost 2 bases and J lost 7, with 17 bases in between. The CDR3 DNA follows: TGTGCCAGCAGCTTAATTGGCGGGAATTCGGGCGGGGAGCTGTTTTTT. This gives the protein CASSLIGGNSGGELFF.

The chain couples TRBV9 to TRBJ1-2; TRBD1 matches at 9 bases. Germline CDR1 and CDR2: SGDLS and YYNGEE. This CDR3 has 15 residues. J was trimmed by 3 bases and V by 0 bases; bases with no gene match: 3. As DNA, the CDR3 is TGTGCCAGCAGCGTAGTTGGGACAGGGTACTATGGCTACACCTTC. It yields the protein CASSVVGTGYYGYTF.

This clone was seen only a few times. J is TRBJ1-2 and V is TRBV4-1, with unresolved D. The V and J ends lost 2 bases and 6 bases respectively, with 16 bases between them. The germline V gene encodes CDR1 MGHRA and CDR2 YSYEKL. There are 15 residues in the CDR3. Here the CDR3 reads CASSQPLLADDGYTF. The CDR3 coding sequence is TGCGCCAGCAGCCAACCTCTACTAGCGGACGATGGCTACACCTTC.

This clone appeared a few times. This chain connects TRBV2 to TRBJ2-2; 10 bases agree with TRBD2. This CDR3 comprises 15 residues. V shed 3 bases, J shed 7 bases, and the junction held 5 bases outside the gene matches. Germline V lookup: CDR1 SNHLY, CDR2 FYNNEI. The CDR3 bases are TGTGCCAGCAGTGACCTAGCGGGAGCTTTCGGGGAGCTGTTTTTT. This sequence encodes CASSDLAGAFGELFF.

CDR3 in amino acids: CASSLEGGIGELFF. The CDR3 coding sequence is TGTGCCAGCAGCTTAGAAGGGGGCATCGGGGAGCTGTTTTTT. The chain carries TRBV7-2 and TRBJ2-2, with 7 positions matching TRBD1. Germline assignment: CDR1 SGHTA and CDR2 FQGNSA. Trimming took 1 base from V and 7 from J; bases not matched to a gene: 3. The CDR3 length is 14 residues.

The rearrangement links TRBV4-1 to TRBJ2-7; D gene uncertain. V lost 4 bases, J lost 4 bases, and 20 bases lay in between. This CDR3 is 16 amino acids long. From germline, CDR1 is MGHRA and CDR2 YSYEKL. CDR3 bases: TGCGCCAGCAGCCCCCAGTCGGGTATTGTGGGGTACGAGCAGTACTTC. Its protein product is CASSPQSGIVGYEQYF.

This chain's CDR3 is CASSQDKQRQETQYF. The CDR3 DNA follows: TGTGCCAGCAGCCAAGATAAGCAGCGGCAGGAGACCCAGTACTTC. The chain couples TRBV4-2 to TRBJ2-5, with a possible D match to TRBD2 (5 bases). Between the trimmed V and J ends, which lost 0 bases and 5 bases, there was a span of 13 bases. The CDR3 is 15 amino acids. Germline CDR1 is LGHNA and CDR2 is YNFKEQ.

On this clone itself: This likely came from a read error, as a far larger clone is one base away. Within the sample, other DNA sequences also encode this same CDR3. V is TRBV7-3 and J is TRBJ1-6, with TRBD1 as a possible D gene (6 bases). The germline V gene has CDR1 SGHTA and CDR2 FQGTGA. Between the trimmed V and J ends, which lost 5 bases and 6 bases, there was a span of 11 bases. The CDR3 sequence is 14 residues long. Written as DNA, the CDR3 is TGTGCCAGCAGCGTGACAGGAGGTAATTCACCCCTCCACTTT. This encodes CASSVTGGNSPLHF. The whole variable domain, filled in from reference TRBV7-3 and TRBJ1-6, reads GAGVSQTPSNKVTEKGKYVELRCDPISGHTALYWYRQSLGQGPEFLIYFQGTGAADDSGLPNDRFFAVRPEGSVSTLKIQRTERGDSAVYLCASSVTGGNSPLHFGNGTRLTVT.

This clone has only a few counts. This chain uses TRBV11-2 with TRBJ2-1, with a possible D match to TRBD2 (5 bases). Between the trimmed V and J ends, which lost 6 bases and 3 bases, there was a span of 12 bases. The CDR3 extends over 14 amino acids. Germline-derived CDR1 and CDR2 are SGHAT and FQNNGV. DNA of the CDR3: TGTGCCAGCAGGCTAGCTGGACGCTACAATGAGCAGTTCTTC. Its translation is CASRLAGRYNEQFF.